This T cell receptor beta chain derives from a study of T cells in Graves' hyperthyroidism and ophthalmopathy. V lost 3 bases and J lost 4, with 15 bases in between. Germline assignment: CDR1 MDHEN and CDR2 SYDVKM. The CDR3 consists of 15 residues. Hyperthyroidism had been newly diagnosed in patients aged 18 to 65, and its duration was under 2 months. Amplification targeted TCR beta CDR3 regions from RNA transcripts. First-round RT-PCR with HTBI primers amplified the TCR CDR3 region. TCRdb re-called the multiplex PCR reads through MiXCR, storing one row per CDR3 protein. The sample contains nearly 600,000 distinct CDR3 sequences, approximately 13% of which appear only once.

The specimen sequenced was blood. The rearrangement uses TRBV28 and TRBJ2-5; TRBD2 might be the D (6 bases). The source of this sequence is a young woman with Graves' hyperthyroidism that later progressed to Graves' ophthalmopathy. For the CDR3, the DNA is TGTGCCAGCAGTTTGGACCTGGAGGGGCCAGAGACCCAGTACTTC. Its translation is CASSLDLEGPETQYF.